These 10 T cell receptor beta chains were all obtained from the same sample, sequenced in a study of beta chain features in type 1 diabetes. General study results and limits: TCRB CDR3 length was moderately but significantly reduced in all four CD4+ subsets of Type 1 diabetes patients.

Every isolated RNA sample was fully reverse transcribed, so sequencing captured expressed TCRB transcripts. Measured with immunoSEQ multiplex PCR; TCRdb has only the in-frame clones, and not every one. The sample contains 300,000 to 350,000 clones, about 14% of which appear only once. Antigens of these TCRs are unknown. The sample taken for sequencing was naive CD4+ T cells from blood. These receptor sequences come from a young woman with type 1 diabetes.

V and J are TRBV11-2 and TRBJ2-1; D not certain. Per germline, CDR1 SGHAT and CDR2 FQNNGV. The germline V and J ends were trimmed by 2 bases and 7 bases, with 3 bases remaining between them. The CDR3 extends over 11 amino acids. The CDR3 DNA reads as TGTGCCAGCAGCTTAATAAATGAGCAGTTCTTC. Protein: CASSLINEQFF.

The J gene is TRBJ2-7, the V gene TRBV5-1; 7 nucleotides agree with TRBD2. The length of the CDR3 is 15 residues. Germline CDR1 is SGHRS and CDR2 is YFSETQ. The trim removed 4 bases at V and 0 bases at J, leaving 7 bases unmatched. Here the CDR3 DNA reads TGCGCCAGCAGCCCGTCGGGGGGTGGCTCCTACGAGCAGTACTTC. This codes for CASSPSGGGSYEQYF. Complete variable domain (other parts from reference TRBV5-1 and TRBJ2-7): KAGVTQTPRYLIKTRGQQVTLSCSPISGHRSVSWYQQTPGQGLQFLFEYFSETQRNKGNFPGRFSGRQFSNSRSEMNVSTLELGDSALYLCASSPSGGGSYEQYFGPGTRLTVT.

This clone came up a few times. This chain connects TRBV29-1 to TRBJ2-1; TRBD1 agrees at 8 bases. Germline assignment: CDR1 SQVTM and CDR2 ANQGSEA. CDR3 size: 18 residues. Trimming removed 6 bases from V and 8 bases from J; junction bases left unmatched: 24. The CDR3: CSVEDRASWWETNHEQFF. The CDR3 DNA follows: TGCAGCGTAGAGGACAGGGCGAGCTGGTGGGAGACCAACCATGAGCAGTTCTTC.

The V call is TRBV11-2, the J call TRBJ2-7; D is uncertain. The CDR3 covers 15 residues. Germline CDR1 is SGHAT and CDR2 is FQNNGV. V was pared by 2 bases and J by 2 bases, with 13 bases between. The CDR3 DNA reads as TGTGCCAGCAGCTTATATAAGAACAGAGCCTACGAGCAGTACGTC. Translation: CASSLYKNRAYEQYV.

The genes are TRBV18 and TRBJ2-7; D not resolved. CDR1 is KGHSH, CDR2 LQKENI, per germline. The CDR3 is 15 amino acids. With 4 bases removed from V and 0 bases from J, the gap between germline ends came to 13 bases. The CDR3 protein is CASSQYQQSSYEQYF. DNA of the CDR3: TGTGCCAGCTCACAGTATCAACAGAGCTCCTACGAGCAGTACTTC.

The chain links TRBV5-5 to TRBJ1-1, with a tentative D call TRBD1 (5 bases). Germline V gene data show CDR1 as SGHKS and CDR2 as YYEKEE (reference sequence). The CDR3 loop spans 13 amino acids. The V gene lost 3 bases and the J gene lost 4 bases, with 10 bases spanning the gap. CDR3: CASSSTVSTEAFF. In nucleotides, the CDR3 is TGTGCCAGCAGCTCGACAGTGAGCACTGAAGCTTTCTTT.

This clone showed up just a few times. CDR3 DNA sequence: TGTGCCCCGAAGGTCAGGGGGCTAATCTCCTACGAGCAGTACTTC. Amino acid sequence: CAPKVRGLISYEQYF. The V call is TRBV30, the J call TRBJ2-7; 8 bases align to TRBD1. With V trimmed by 8 bases and J by 0 bases, 12 bases remained unmatched. The CDR3 is made up of 15 amino acids. The V gene's germline CDR1 is GTSNPN and CDR2 SVGIG (reference sequence).

The gene calls are TRBV11-2 and TRBJ2-1; the D gene is possibly TRBD2 (6 bases). The ends were cut back, 2 bases at V and 1 base at J, with 12 bases in the middle. This CDR3 contains 16 residues. From germline, CDR1 is SGHAT and CDR2 FQNNGV. The CDR3 sequence is CASSLLRGRSYNEQFF. CDR3 coding DNA: TGTGCCAGCAGCTTATTGCGGGGTCGATCCTACAATGAGCAGTTCTTC.

This clone came up a few times. This chain connects TRBV5-4 to TRBJ2-1, with 8 bases fitting TRBD2. Trimming cost V 4 bases and J 3 bases; bases outside gene matches: 6. The V gene's germline CDR1 is SGHNT and CDR2 YYREEE (reference sequence). There are 15 residues in the CDR3. The chain's CDR3 is CASSPTSGSYNEQFF. CDR3 nucleotides: TGTGCCAGCAGCCCCACCAGCGGGAGCTACAATGAGCAGTTCTTC.

This clone was seen more than once but under ten times. The chain employs TRBV29-1 and TRBJ1-2, with a weak D call TRBD1 (5 bases). CDR1 SQVTM and CDR2 ANQGSEA come from the germline V gene. Deletions cut 4 bases from V and 2 bases from J, with 11 bases between. The CDR3 contains 13 residues. DNA for the CDR3: TGCAGCGTTGCCCACGGGGGGAACTATGGCTACACCTTC. Amino acid sequence: CSVAHGGNYGYTF.